This T cell receptor (beta chain) was observed in a study of blood T cell repertoires in COVID-19 (dated by TCRdb to the early 2020s). About the investigation overall: Samples from collaborators originated in the United States, Italy and Spain and spanned both the acute and convalescent phases of COVID-19. Subjects who had been exposed to COVID-19, were actively infected with it, or had recovered from it provided the deeply sampled blood TCRbeta repertoires that made up the dataset. The prospective study material was composed of cDNA or gDNA derived from T cells, B-cell-depleted T cells, or PBMCs. HLA class I and class II types, where available, came from metadata supplied by the sample provider rather than from assay-based typing. Sample metadata almost always included a de-identified subject ID, COVID-19 status, age in years and sex. The repertoires were made available in a free public database intended to serve as a resource for research on the immune response to SARS-CoV-2. Samples were obtained from the ongoing ImmuneRACE study (first 160 participants) and from 1,254 subjects provided by 6 global collaborators. General findings and caveats noted by the study authors: The amount of clinical and demographic metadata varied by source and participant and was provided uncurated.

A remark on this clone: The clone's antigen remains unknown. Nothing much larger sits one base from this clone, and base qualities are not available.

Each collaborating institution followed its own protocols to collect whole blood in K2EDTA tubes. For TCRbeta analysis, collaborators shipped samples as frozen whole blood, isolated PBMCs, or DNA extracted from either of those sample types. The immunoSEQ Assay, a bias-controlled multiplex PCR, was used to amplify TCRbeta CDR3 regions from genomic DNA. The source study handled its data this way. The number of nucleated cells in each sample was estimated by amplification of reference gene primers within the assay. To quantify the absolute abundance of each unique TCRbeta CDR3 rearrangement, sequence reads were collapsed and filtered. For each sample, productive Simpson clonality was calculated by taking the square root of Simpson's diversity index across productive rearrangements. Imported from immuneACCESS, the table was reduced by TCRdb to in-frame sequences with V and J called. These copies leave out some clones; in studies compared against another copy, an unresolved V gene accounts for under half, and the cause of the remainder is not known. V and J calls and clone size are those listed in that table; D and trimming were worked out from the DNA. The sample yields 90,000 or so clones; approximately 70% were counted once. Roughly 25% of the sample rests with the top ten.

The V end loses 2 bases and the J end loses 7 bases, and a stretch of 15 bases separates them. The germline V gene provides CDR1 SGDLS and CDR2 YYNGEE. The CDR3 has 14 amino acids, counting the end cysteine and phenylalanine. Here the CDR3 DNA is all that survives: 42 bases in frame from base 1. The chain joins TRBV9 to TRBJ1-1, with a weak D call of TRBD1 (6 bases match). This TCR derives from a woman aged 60 to 75 in a cohort sampled during active or convalescent COVID-19. Sequencing was carried out using peripheral blood. The DNA sequence follows: TGTGCCAGCAGCGTTTACTGGAAGGACAGTGAAGCTTTCTTT. The translation is CASSVYWKDSEAFF.